The 2 T cell receptor beta chains listed next were all sequenced from one sample in a study of T cells in Graves' hyperthyroidism and ophthalmopathy. Authors of the study amplified TCR beta CDR3 regions from RNA transcripts. HTBI primers were employed in a first-round RT-PCR of the TCR CDR3. TCRdb redid the calling of the multiplex PCR reads with MiXCR, one entry per CDR3 protein. Of 300,000 to 450,000 distinct CDR3 sequences listed, 15% to 20% are singletons. What was sequenced was blood. The receptors were sampled from a woman aged 25-40 years with Graves' hyperthyroidism that later progressed to Graves' ophthalmopathy.

The chain recombines TRBV6-1 with TRBJ2-1; 8 positions agree with TRBD2. With 7 bases clipped from V and 8 bases from J, the junction kept 13 bases outside the gene matches. CDR1 MNHNS and CDR2 SASEGT come from the germline V gene. The CDR3 runs to 15 residues. CDR3 coding DNA: TGTGCCAGCACGAGACAAGGCGGGGGGCCTCATGAGCAGTTCTTC. Its protein is CASTRQGGGPHEQFF.

This clonotype was seen repeatedly, ten times or more. This sequence joins TRBV6-1 and TRBJ2-7, with D perhaps TRBD2 (5 bases). Trimming removed 5 bases from V and 4 bases from J, with 9 bases in between. Germline V CDR1 and CDR2: MNHNS, SASEGT. This CDR3 region has 12 residues. The CDR3 spells CASSSTGYEQYF. Written as DNA, the CDR3 is TGTGCCAGCAGTTCCACGGGGTACGAGCAGTACTTC.